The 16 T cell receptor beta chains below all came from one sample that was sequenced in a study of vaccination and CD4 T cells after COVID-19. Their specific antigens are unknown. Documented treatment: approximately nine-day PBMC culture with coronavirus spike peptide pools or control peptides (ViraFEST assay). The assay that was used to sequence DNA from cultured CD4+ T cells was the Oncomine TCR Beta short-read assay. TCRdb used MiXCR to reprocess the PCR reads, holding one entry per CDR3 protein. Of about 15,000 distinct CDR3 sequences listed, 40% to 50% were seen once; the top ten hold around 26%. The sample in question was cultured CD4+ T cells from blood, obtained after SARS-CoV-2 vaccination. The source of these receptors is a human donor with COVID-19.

The chain's CDR3 is CASSGEGGGGNTGELFF. In DNA form, the CDR3 reads TGTGCCAGCAGCGGTGAAGGGGGGGGGGGAAACACCGGGGAGCTGTTTTTT. The chain recombines TRBV5-4 with TRBJ2-2, with a possible D match to TRBD2 (7 bases). The CDR3 has 17 amino acids. Germline V gives CDR1 SGHNT, CDR2 YYREEE (reference sequence). The ends were cut back, 4 bases at V and 2 bases at J, with 18 bases in the middle.

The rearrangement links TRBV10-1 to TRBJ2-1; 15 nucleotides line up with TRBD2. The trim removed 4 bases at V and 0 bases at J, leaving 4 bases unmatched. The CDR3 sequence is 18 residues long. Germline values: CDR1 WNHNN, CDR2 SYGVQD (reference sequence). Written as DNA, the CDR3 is TGCGCCAGCAGTGTAGGACTAGCGGGGGGGGCCTCCTACAATGAGCAGTTCTTC. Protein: CASSVGLAGGASYNEQFF.

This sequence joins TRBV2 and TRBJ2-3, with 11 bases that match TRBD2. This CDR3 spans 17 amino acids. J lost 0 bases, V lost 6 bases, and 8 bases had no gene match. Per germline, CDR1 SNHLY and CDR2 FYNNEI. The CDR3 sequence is CASRLAGGPGSTDTQYF. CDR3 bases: TGTGCCAGCAGGTTAGCGGGGGGGCCCGGAAGCACAGATACGCAGTATTTT.

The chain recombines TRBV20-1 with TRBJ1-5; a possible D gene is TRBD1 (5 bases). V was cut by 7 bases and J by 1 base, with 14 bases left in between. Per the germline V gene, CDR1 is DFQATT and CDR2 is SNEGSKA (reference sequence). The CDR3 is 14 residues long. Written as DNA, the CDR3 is TGCAGTGTAGCTAGGCAGGGAAGCAATCAGCCCCAGCATTTT. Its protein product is CSVARQGSNQPQHF.

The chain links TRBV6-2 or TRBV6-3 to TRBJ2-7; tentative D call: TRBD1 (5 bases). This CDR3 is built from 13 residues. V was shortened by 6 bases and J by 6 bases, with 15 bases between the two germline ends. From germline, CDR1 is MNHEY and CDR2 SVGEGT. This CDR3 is CASSTTQVREQYF. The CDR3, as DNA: TGTGCCAGCAGCACGACACAGGTCCGCGAGCAGTACTTC.

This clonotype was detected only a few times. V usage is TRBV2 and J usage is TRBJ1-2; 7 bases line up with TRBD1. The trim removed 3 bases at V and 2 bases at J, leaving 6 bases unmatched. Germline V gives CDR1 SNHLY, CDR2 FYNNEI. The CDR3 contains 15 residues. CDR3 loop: CASSDRAGGNYGYTF. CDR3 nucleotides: TGTGCCAGCAGTGATAGGGCAGGGGGAAACTATGGCTACACCTTC.

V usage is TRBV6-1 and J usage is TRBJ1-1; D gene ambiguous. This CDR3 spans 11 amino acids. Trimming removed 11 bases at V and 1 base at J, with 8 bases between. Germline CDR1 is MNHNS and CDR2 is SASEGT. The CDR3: CAAARNTEAFF. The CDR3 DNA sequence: TGTGCCGCCGCGCGGAACACTGAAGCTTTCTTT.

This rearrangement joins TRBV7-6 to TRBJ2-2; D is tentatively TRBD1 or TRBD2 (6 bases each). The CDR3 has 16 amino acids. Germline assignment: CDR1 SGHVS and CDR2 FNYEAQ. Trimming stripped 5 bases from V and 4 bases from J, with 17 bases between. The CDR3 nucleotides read TGTGCCAGCAGCCCCCTACCACAGGGAGGCACCGGGGAGCTGTTTTTT. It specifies CASSPLPQGGTGELFF.

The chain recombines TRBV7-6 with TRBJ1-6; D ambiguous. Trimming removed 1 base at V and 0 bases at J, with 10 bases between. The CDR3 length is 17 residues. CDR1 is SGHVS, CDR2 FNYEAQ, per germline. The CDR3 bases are TGTGCCAGCAGCTTAGAAGGTGGTAGCTCCTATAATTCACCCCTCCACTTT. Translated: CASSLEGGSSYNSPLHF. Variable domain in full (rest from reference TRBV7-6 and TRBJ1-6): GAGVSQSPRYKVTKRGQDVALRCDPISGHVSLYWYRQALGQGPEFLTYFNYEAQQDKSGLPNDRFSAERPEGSISTLTIQRTEQRDSAMYRCASSLEGGSSYNSPLHFGNGTRLTVT.

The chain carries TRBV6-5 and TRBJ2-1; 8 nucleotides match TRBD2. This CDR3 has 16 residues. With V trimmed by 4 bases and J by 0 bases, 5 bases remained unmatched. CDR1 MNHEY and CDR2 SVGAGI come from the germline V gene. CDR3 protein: CASSLTAGGSYNEQFF. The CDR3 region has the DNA TGTGCCAGCAGTTTAACGGCGGGGGGCTCCTACAATGAGCAGTTCTTC.

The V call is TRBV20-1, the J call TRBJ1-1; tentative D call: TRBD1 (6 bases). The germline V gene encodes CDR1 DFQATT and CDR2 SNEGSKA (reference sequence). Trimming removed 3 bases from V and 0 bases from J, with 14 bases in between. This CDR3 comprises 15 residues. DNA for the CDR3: TGCAGTGCTAGTAACGGCGCAGGGGTGAACACTGAAGCTTTCTTT. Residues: CSASNGAGVNTEAFF.

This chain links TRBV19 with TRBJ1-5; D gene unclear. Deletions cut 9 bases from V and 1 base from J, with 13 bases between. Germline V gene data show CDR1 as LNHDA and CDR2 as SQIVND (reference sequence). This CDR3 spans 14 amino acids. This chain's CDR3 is CASQSGPSNQPQHF. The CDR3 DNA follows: TGTGCCAGCCAGAGTGGCCCGAGCAATCAGCCCCAGCATTTT.

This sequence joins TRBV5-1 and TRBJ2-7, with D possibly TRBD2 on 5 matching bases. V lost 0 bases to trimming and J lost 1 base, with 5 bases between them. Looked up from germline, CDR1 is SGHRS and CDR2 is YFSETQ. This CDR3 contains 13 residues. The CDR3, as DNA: TGCGCCAGCAGCTTGGCGGGGTCCTACGAGCAGTACTTC. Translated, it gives CASSLAGSYEQYF.

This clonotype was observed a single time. The CDR3 region has the DNA TGTGCCAGTACCCCCGGGCAGTCTAGCACAGATACGCAGTATTTT. It translates to CASTPGQSSTDTQYF. The V gene is TRBV5-8, the J gene TRBJ2-3; D not certain. The V end lost 8 bases, the J end lost 0 bases, and 16 bases lay between the germline ends. This CDR3 is built from 15 residues. Germline CDR1 SGHTS, CDR2 YDEGEE.

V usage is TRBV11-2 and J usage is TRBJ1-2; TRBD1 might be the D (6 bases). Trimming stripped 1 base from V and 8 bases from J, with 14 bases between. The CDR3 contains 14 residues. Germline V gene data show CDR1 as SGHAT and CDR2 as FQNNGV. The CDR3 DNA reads TGTGCCAGCAGCTTAGGGAGGGGGGGGTGGGGCTACACCTTC. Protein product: CASSLGRGGWGYTF.

The CDR3 DNA reads as TGTGCCAGCAGCTTAGTCCCGACAGCATTCACCGGGGAGCTGTTTTTT. Amino acid sequence: CASSLVPTAFTGELFF. The J gene is TRBJ2-2, the V gene TRBV7-6; possible D gene TRBD1, 5 bases. Germline CDR1 and CDR2: SGHVS and FNYEAQ. The V end lost 1 base, the J end lost 4 bases, and 13 bases lay between the germline ends. This CDR3 contains 16 residues.